Sequencing of this T cell receptor (beta chain) was carried out in a study of technical replicates of blood from a few donors. Assay: immunoSEQ multiplex PCR; the TCRdb copy retains only in-frame clones and omits some. The sample contains roughly 73,000 clones, around 93% of which appear only once. The V end lost 4 bases, the J end lost 1 base, and 17 bases lay between the germline ends. The CDR3 sequence is 17 residues long. CDR1 is SGHDT, CDR2 YYEEEE, per germline. V is TRBV5-6 and J is TRBJ2-2, with D tentatively TRBD1 (6 bases). The sequence derives from a human donor in good health. The sequencing sample was made of T cells isolated from PBMCs. In DNA, the CDR3 is TGTGCCAGCAGCGGCCCGAGGGGGACCCAGAACACCGGGGAGCTGTTTTTT. Its translation is CASSGPRGTQNTGELFF.